A single sample is the source of the 22 T cell receptor beta chains below, sequenced in a study of spatial heterogeneity in lung cancer. Their specific antigens are unknown. Time point noted: sample taken at primary tumor resection. TCRdb redid the calling of the 5' RACE reads with MiXCR, one entry per CDR3 protein. The sample holds 20,000 to 25,000 distinct CDR3 sequences; about a sixth are singletons and the top ten take roughly 30%. Study-wide findings and caveats: Expanded alpha and beta TCR counts within tumors tracked tumor mutation counts.

Sequenced material: lung tumor tissue, taken at surgery. The origin of the receptors is a female donor with early-stage non-small cell lung cancer.

This clonotype was seen at least ten times. V usage is TRBV5-1 and J usage is TRBJ2-1, with TRBD2 identical over 7 bases. This CDR3 region has 17 residues. J lost 5 bases, V lost 5 bases, and 16 bases had no gene match. Looked up from germline, CDR1 is SGHRS and CDR2 is YFSETQ. In DNA form, the CDR3 reads TGCGCCAGCAGTATGGGCTTGGCGGGAGTAAGAGACAATGAGCAGTTCTTC. Protein product: CASSMGLAGVRDNEQFF.

This clonotype counts as hyperexpanded. The chain links TRBV11-2 to TRBJ2-3; tentative D call: TRBD1 (6 bases). Per the germline V gene, CDR1 is SGHAT and CDR2 is FQNNGV. The CDR3 runs 17 residues. The V and J ends lost 1 base and 3 bases respectively, with 17 bases between them. The CDR3 spells CASSLGVVGQGTDTQYF. The CDR3 DNA is TGTGCCAGCAGCTTAGGGGTTGTGGGGCAGGGGACAGATACGCAGTATTTT.

The genes are TRBV9 and TRBJ2-2, with a possible D match to TRBD1 (6 bases). CDR1 and CDR2 (germline): SGDLS, YYNGEE. V was shortened by 3 bases and J by 2 bases, with 11 bases between the two germline ends. The CDR3 has 15 residues. In DNA, the CDR3 is TGTGCCAGCAGCGCACAGGGCCGCAACACCGGGGAGCTGTTTTTT. Translation gives CASSAQGRNTGELFF.

The gene calls are TRBV29-1 and TRBJ2-3; no clear D. V dropped 0 bases and J dropped 7 bases, with 5 bases sitting between them. Germline assignment: CDR1 SQVTM and CDR2 ANQGSEA. This CDR3 has 11 amino acids. This chain's CDR3 is CSVEESYTQYF. The CDR3 nucleotides are TGCAGCGTTGAAGAAAGTTATACGCAGTATTTT.

This clonotype was counted many times. The chain has TRBV6-1 and TRBJ2-2; D not certain. Trimming removed 5 bases from V and 6 bases from J, with 10 bases in between. Looked up from germline, CDR1 is MNHNS and CDR2 is SASEGT. This CDR3 is 13 amino acids long. Written as DNA, the CDR3 is TGTGCCAGCAGTATTGAGAGAGCCGGGGAGCTGTTTTTT. The encoded protein is CASSIERAGELFF.

This clonotype has a count of ten or more. This sequence joins TRBV25-1 and TRBJ2-7; 8 bases fit TRBD2. Germline CDR1 reads MGHDK; CDR2 reads SYGVNS. The CDR3 runs to 14 residues. The V gene end was trimmed by 5 bases and the J gene end by 0 bases; junction bases not matched to a gene: 3. CDR3: CASSRSGSSYEQYF. The CDR3 DNA sequence: TGTGCCAGCAGTAGGAGCGGGAGCTCCTACGAGCAGTACTTC.

This clonotype was detected only a few times. The rearrangement uses TRBV6-2 or TRBV6-3 and TRBJ2-3; 11 bases map to TRBD2. The trim removed 2 bases at V and 10 bases at J, leaving 5 bases unmatched. This CDR3 is built from 14 residues. Germline values: CDR1 MNHEY, CDR2 SVGEGT. The CDR3, as DNA: TGTGCCAGCAGTTACACTACTAGCGGGAGTTCGCAGTATTTT. Protein product: CASSYTTSGSSQYF.

The chain combines TRBV28 with TRBJ2-1; 9 bases are shared with TRBD2. Trimming took 3 bases from V and 6 from J; bases not matched to a gene: 3. Germline CDR1 MDHEN, CDR2 SYDVKM. The CDR3 has 14 amino acids. The CDR3 spells CASSLTSGSNEQFF. Here the CDR3 DNA reads TGTGCCAGCAGTTTGACTAGCGGAAGCAATGAGCAGTTCTTC.

This clonotype was seen more than once but under ten times. The V call is TRBV24-1, the J call TRBJ2-1; 10 bases map to TRBD2. Germline assignment: CDR1 KGHDR and CDR2 SFDVKD. The CDR3 sequence is 16 residues long. V trimming: 4 bases; J trimming: 3 bases; junction bases outside the gene matches: 5. CDR3 nucleotides: TGTGCCACCAGTGACCCTACTAGCGGGAACTACAATGAGCAGTTCTTC. Amino acid sequence: CATSDPTSGNYNEQFF.

In its sample, this clonotype was seen many times. The chain recombines TRBV3-1 with TRBJ2-3; D is unresolved. Germline lookup yields CDR1 LGHDT and CDR2 YNNKEL (reference sequence). Trimming left V 0 bases short and J 13 bases short, with 11 bases between. The CDR3 has 12 amino acids. The CDR3 reads CASSQDSVREYF. The CDR3 DNA reads TGTGCCAGCAGCCAAGATTCGGTGAGAGAGTATTTT.

The chain recombines TRBV5-1 with TRBJ2-2; possible D gene TRBD1, 5 bases. Looked up from germline, CDR1 is SGHRS and CDR2 is YFSETQ. The V and J ends lost 1 base and 1 base respectively, with 8 bases between them. The CDR3 loop spans 15 amino acids. In DNA form, the CDR3 reads TGCGCCAGCAGCTTGCAGGGCCGGAACACCGGGGAGCTGTTTTTT. Translating gives CASSLQGRNTGELFF.

On this clonotype itself: An end of the junction differs from the germline gene, which may be a read error. This rearrangement joins TRBV28 to TRBJ2-7; 7 nucleotides match TRBD2. The CDR3 covers 13 residues. CDR1 and CDR2 from the germline V gene are MDHEN and SYDVKM. The CDR3 DNA sequence: TGTGCGAGCAATCCGCGGGAGACCTACGAGCAGTACTTC. It yields the protein CASNPRETYEQYF.

The count of this clonotype is one. This may arise from a read error, as a much more abundant clone is one base away. The CDR3 DNA reads TGTCCCAGCAGTCTTGTGCTGTCGGGCTCCTACAATGAGCAGTTCTTC. It codes for CPSSLVLSGSYNEQFF. The V call is TRBV25-1, the J call TRBJ2-1, with D unresolved. CDR3 size: 16 residues. Germline-derived CDR1 and CDR2 are MGHDK and SYGVNS.

The chain combines TRBV10-3 with TRBJ2-2; D tentatively reads TRBD1 or TRBD2 (5 bases each). The germline V gene has CDR1 ENHRY and CDR2 SYGVKD. The CDR3 contains 15 residues. V was cut by 4 bases and J by 0 bases, with 9 bases left in between. The CDR3 reads CAISAGTANTGELFF. The CDR3 region has the DNA TGTGCCATCAGTGCCGGGACCGCGAACACCGGGGAGCTGTTTTTT.

Relative to its sample, this clonotype is medium-sized. The chain has TRBV25-1 and TRBJ1-1; D remains ambiguous. The CDR3 length is 13 residues. With 7 bases removed from V and 1 base from J, the gap between germline ends came to 10 bases. Germline V CDR1 and CDR2: MGHDK, SYGVNS. The CDR3 here is CASTALGNTEAFF. In nucleotides, the CDR3 is TGTGCCAGCACCGCCCTGGGGAACACTGAAGCTTTCTTT.

V and J are TRBV20-1 and TRBJ2-7, with D tentatively TRBD2 (5 bases). V lost 0 bases and J 0 bases, leaving 15 bases between the germline ends. CDR1 is DFQATT and CDR2 is SNEGSKA in the germline V gene (reference sequence). This CDR3 is built from 16 residues. The CDR3 DNA reads TGCAGTGCTAGAGACTGGGAGAGAGCGGTCTCCTACGAGCAGTACTTC. Protein product: CSARDWERAVSYEQYF.

The chain joins TRBV5-1 to TRBJ2-6; D is undetermined. Germline V gene sequence: CDR1 SGHRS, CDR2 YFSETQ. Trimming pared 3 bases from V and 1 base from J, leaving 8 bases between. This CDR3 has 15 residues. CDR3 sequence (DNA): TGCGCCAGCAGCTATAGAATATCTGGGGCCAACGTCCTGACTTTC. Its translation: CASSYRISGANVLTF.

The table lists this clonotype with many counts. J is TRBJ2-7 and V is TRBV29-1, with 9 bases aligning to TRBD1. Germline assignment: CDR1 SQVTM and CDR2 ANQGSEA. The CDR3 has 13 amino acids. With V trimmed by 7 bases and J by 6 bases, 10 bases remained unmatched. The DNA for the CDR3 is TGCAGCGCCGGGACAGGGACCGGAGGCGAGCAGTACTTC. Translation gives CSAGTGTGGEQYF.

This clonotype was seen a handful of times. The chain is built from TRBV28 and TRBJ2-7; 9 nucleotides align to TRBD1. The V gene end was trimmed by 6 bases and the J gene end by 3 bases; junction bases not matched to a gene: 9. CDR1 is MDHEN and CDR2 is SYDVKM in the germline V gene. The CDR3 consists of 15 residues. The DNA for the CDR3 is TGTGCCAGCAGCCATACCCTGGGACAGGGCTACGAGCAGTACTTC. Protein sequence: CASSHTLGQGYEQYF.

The chain employs TRBV28 and TRBJ2-3; 12 nucleotides line up with TRBD2. Per germline, CDR1 MDHEN and CDR2 SYDVKM. The CDR3 has 15 residues. The V segment lost 5 bases and the J segment 2 bases; nucleotides outside the gene matches: 2. The CDR3 sequence is CASSRLAGDTDTQYF. The CDR3 DNA sequence: TGTGCCAGCAGTCGACTAGCGGGAGACACAGATACGCAGTATTTT.

The chain joins TRBV20-1 to TRBJ2-1; tentatively, D is TRBD1 or TRBD2 (6 bases each). Germline CDR1 DFQATT, CDR2 SNEGSKA (reference sequence). V lost 5 bases, J lost 7 bases, and 18 bases lay in between. The CDR3 consists of 14 residues. CDR3 protein: CSAYLPRGRNEQFF. The CDR3 DNA is TGCAGTGCTTACCTACCCCGGGGGCGGAATGAGCAGTTCTTC.

This clonotype was counted only a few times. The chain joins TRBV4-1 to TRBJ2-7, with 10 bases lining up with TRBD1. V dropped 5 bases and J dropped 4; count of bases not matched to a gene: 5. CDR3 length: 14 amino acids. Germline V CDR1 and CDR2: MGHRA, YSYEKL. The CDR3 is CASSTPGQGYEQYF. DNA for the CDR3: TGCGCCAGCAGCACTCCGGGACAGGGGTACGAGCAGTACTTC.